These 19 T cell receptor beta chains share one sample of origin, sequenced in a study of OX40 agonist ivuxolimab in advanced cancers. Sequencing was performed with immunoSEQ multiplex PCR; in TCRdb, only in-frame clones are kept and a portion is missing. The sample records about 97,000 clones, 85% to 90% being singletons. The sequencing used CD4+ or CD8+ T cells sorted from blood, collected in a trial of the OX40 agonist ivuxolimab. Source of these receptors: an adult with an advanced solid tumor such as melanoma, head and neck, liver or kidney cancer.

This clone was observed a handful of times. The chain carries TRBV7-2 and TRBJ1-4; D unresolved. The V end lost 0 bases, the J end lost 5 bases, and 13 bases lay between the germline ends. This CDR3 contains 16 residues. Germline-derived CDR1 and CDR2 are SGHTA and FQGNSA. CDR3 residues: CASSLASTAPNEKLFF. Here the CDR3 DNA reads TGTGCCAGCAGCTTAGCTTCAACAGCCCCGAATGAAAAACTGTTTTTT.

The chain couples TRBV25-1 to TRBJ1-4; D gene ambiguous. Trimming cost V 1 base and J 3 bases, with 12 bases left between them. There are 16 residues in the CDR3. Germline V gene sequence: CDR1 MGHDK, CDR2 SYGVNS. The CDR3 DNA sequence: TGTGCCAGCAGTGAATTTGGAGGCGCAGCTAATGAAAAACTGTTTTTT. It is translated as CASSEFGGAANEKLFF. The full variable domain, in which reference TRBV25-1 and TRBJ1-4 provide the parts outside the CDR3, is EADIYQTPRYLVIGTGKKITLECSQTMGHDKMYWYQQDPGMELHLIHYSYGVNSTEKGDLSSESTVSRIRTEHFPLTLESARPSHTSQYLCASSEFGGAANEKLFFGSGTQLSVL.

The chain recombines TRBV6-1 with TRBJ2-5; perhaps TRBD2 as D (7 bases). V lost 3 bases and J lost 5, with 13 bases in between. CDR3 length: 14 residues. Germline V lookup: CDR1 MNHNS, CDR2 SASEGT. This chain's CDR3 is CASSDPGGRETQYF. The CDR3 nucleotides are TGTGCCAGCAGTGACCCCGGGGGGCGGGAGACCCAGTACTTC.

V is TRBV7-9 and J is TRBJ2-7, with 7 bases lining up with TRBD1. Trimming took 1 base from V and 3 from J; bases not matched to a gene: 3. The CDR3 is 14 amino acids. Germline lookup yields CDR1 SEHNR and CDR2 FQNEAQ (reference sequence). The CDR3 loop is CASSLGQGDYEQYF. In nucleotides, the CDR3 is TGTGCCAGCAGCTTAGGACAGGGCGACTACGAGCAGTACTTC.

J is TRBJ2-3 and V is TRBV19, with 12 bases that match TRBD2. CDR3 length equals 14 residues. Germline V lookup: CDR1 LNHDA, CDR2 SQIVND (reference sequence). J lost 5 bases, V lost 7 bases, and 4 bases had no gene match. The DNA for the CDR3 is TGTGCCAGTACCCCTAGCGGGGGGGAAGATACGCAGTATTTT. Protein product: CASTPSGGEDTQYF.

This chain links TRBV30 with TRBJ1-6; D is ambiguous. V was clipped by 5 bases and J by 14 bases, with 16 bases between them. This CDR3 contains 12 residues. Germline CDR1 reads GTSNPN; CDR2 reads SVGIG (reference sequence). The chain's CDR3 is CAWQPQAGALHF. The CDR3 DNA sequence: TGTGCCTGGCAACCCCAGGCCGGGGCCCTCCACTTT. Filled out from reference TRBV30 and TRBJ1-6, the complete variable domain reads SQTIHQWPATLVQPVGSPLSLECTVEGTSNPNLYWYRQAAGRGLQLLFYSVGIGQISSEVPQNLSASRPQDRQFILSSKKLLLSDSGFYLCAWQPQAGALHFGNGTRLTVT.

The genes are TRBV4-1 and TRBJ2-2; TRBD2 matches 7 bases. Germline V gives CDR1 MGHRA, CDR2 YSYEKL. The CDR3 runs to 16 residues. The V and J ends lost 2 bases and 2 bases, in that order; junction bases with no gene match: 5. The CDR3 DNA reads TGCGCCAGCAGCCAACGTAGCGGGCAAAACACCGGGGAGCTGTTTTTT. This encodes CASSQRSGQNTGELFF.

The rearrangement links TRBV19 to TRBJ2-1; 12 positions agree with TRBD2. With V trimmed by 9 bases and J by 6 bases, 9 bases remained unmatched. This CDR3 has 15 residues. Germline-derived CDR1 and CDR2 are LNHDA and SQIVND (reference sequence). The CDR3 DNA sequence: TGTGCCAGCGCCCTTCTAGCGGGGGGGGGCAATGAGCAGTTCTTC. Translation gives CASALLAGGGNEQFF.

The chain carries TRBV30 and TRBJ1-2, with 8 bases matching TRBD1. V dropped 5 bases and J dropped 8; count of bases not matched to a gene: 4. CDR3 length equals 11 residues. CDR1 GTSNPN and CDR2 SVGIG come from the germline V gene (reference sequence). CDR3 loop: CAWSPGGGYTF. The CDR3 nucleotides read TGTGCCTGGTCGCCAGGGGGCGGCTACACCTTC.

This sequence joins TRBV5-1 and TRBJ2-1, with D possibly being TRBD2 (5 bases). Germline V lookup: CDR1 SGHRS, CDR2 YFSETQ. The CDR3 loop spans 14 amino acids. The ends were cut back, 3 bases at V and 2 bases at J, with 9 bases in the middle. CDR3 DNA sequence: TGCGCCAGCAGCTCAGAGACTACCTACAATGAGCAGTTCTTC. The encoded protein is CASSSETTYNEQFF. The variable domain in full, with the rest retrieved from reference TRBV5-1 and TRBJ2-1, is KAGVTQTPRYLIKTRGQQVTLSCSPISGHRSVSWYQQTPGQGLQFLFEYFSETQRNKGNFPGRFSGRQFSNSRSEMNVSTLELGDSALYLCASSSETTYNEQFFGPGTRLTVL.

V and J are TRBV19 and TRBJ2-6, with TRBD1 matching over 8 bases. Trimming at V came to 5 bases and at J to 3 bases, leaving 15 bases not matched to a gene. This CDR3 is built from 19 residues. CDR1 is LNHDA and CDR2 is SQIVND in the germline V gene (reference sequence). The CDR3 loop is CASSPGQGKRIGGANVLTF. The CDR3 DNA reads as TGTGCCAGTAGTCCTGGACAGGGAAAAAGGATTGGTGGGGCCAACGTCCTGACTTTC.

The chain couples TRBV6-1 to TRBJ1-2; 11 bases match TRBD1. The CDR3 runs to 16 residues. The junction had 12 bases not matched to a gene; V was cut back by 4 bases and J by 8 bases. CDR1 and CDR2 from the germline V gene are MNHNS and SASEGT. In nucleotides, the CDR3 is TGTGCCAGCAGTGGTTTCTCCGGACAGGGGGCTAGGGGCTACACCTTC. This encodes CASSGFSGQGARGYTF.

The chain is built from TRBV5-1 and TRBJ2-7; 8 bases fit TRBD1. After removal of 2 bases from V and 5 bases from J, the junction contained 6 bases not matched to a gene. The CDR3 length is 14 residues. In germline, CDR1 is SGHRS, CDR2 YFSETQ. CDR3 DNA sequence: TGCGCCAGCAGCTTTCAGGGGGCAAGGAACGAGCAGTACTTC. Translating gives CASSFQGARNEQYF.

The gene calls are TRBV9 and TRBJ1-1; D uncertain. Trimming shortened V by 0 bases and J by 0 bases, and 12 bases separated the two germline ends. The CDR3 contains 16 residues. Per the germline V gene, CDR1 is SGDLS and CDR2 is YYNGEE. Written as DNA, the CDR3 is TGTGCCAGCAGCGTAGCCCCGAGTCCTTTGAACACTGAAGCTTTCTTT. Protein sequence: CASSVAPSPLNTEAFF.

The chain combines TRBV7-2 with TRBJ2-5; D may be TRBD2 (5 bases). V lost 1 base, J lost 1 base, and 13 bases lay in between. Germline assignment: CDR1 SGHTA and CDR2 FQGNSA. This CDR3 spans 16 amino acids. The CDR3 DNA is TGTGCCAGCAGCTTAGGTCCTGGCGGGCTCCAAGAGACCCAGTACTTC. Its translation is CASSLGPGGLQETQYF.

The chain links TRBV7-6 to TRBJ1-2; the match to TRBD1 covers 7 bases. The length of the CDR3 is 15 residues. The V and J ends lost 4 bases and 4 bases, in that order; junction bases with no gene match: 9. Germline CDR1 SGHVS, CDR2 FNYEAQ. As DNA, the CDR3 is TGTGCCAGCAGCTCGAACTCGGGACAGTCCTATGGCTACACCTTC. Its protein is CASSSNSGQSYGYTF. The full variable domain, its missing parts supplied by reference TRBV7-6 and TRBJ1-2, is GAGVSQSPRYKVTKRGQDVALRCDPISGHVSLYWYRQALGQGPEFLTYFNYEAQQDKSGLPNDRFSAERPEGSISTLTIQRTEQRDSAMYRCASSSNSGQSYGYTFGSGTRLTVV.

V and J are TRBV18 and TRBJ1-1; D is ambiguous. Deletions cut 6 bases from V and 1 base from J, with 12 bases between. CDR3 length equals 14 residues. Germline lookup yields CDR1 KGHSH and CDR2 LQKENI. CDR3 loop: CASSQESRNTEAFF. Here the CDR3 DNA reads TGTGCCAGCTCCCAGGAGTCCAGGAACACTGAAGCTTTCTTT. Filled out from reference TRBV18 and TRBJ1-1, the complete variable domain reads NAGVMQNPRHLVRRRGQEARLRCSPMKGHSHVYWYRQLPEEGLKFMVYLQKENIIDESGMPKERFSAEFPKEGPSILRIQQVVRGDSAAYFCASSQESRNTEAFFGQGTRLTVV.

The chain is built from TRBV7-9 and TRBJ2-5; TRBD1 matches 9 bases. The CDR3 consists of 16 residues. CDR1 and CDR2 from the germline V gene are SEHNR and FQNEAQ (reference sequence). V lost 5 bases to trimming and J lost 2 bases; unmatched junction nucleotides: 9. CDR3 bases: TGTGCCAGCAGCACCAACCGGGACAGGGAGCAAGAGACCCAGTACTTC. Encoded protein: CASSTNRDREQETQYF.

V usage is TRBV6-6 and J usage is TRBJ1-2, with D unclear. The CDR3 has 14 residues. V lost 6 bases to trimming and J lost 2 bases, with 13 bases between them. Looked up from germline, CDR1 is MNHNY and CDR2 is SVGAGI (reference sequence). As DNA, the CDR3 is TGTGCCAGCAGCATTCCTACTGACAACTATGGCTACACCTTC. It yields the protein CASSIPTDNYGYTF.